This TCR beta chain was observed in a study of PD-1 blockade in mismatch repair-deficient tumors. Only in-frame clones appear in the TCRdb table, and some are missing; sequencing was by immunoSEQ multiplex PCR. The profile shows 15,000 or so clones, roughly four fifths of them singletons. Germline-derived CDR1 and CDR2 are MDHEN and SYDVKM. The CDR3 has 21 amino acids. The V and J ends lost 7 bases and 4 bases respectively, with 36 bases between them. The sequencing here drew on PBMCs, taken 4 weeks after starting pembrolizumab. V gene TRBV28 combines with J gene TRBJ2-3, with D perhaps matching TRBD2 (7 bases). This sequence originates from an adult with mismatch repair-deficient cancer. The CDR3 reads CASIPTPGASGSHRGPDTQYF. The CDR3 DNA sequence: TGTGCCAGCATCCCAACCCCTGGGGCTAGCGGTTCTCACCGGGGGCCAGATACGCAGTATTTT.